This T cell receptor beta chain came from a study of OX40 agonist ivuxolimab in advanced cancers. The CDR3 sequence is 15 residues long. Germline V gives CDR1 MNHNS, CDR2 SASEGT. Deletions cut 3 bases from V and 2 bases from J, with 11 bases between. The table came from immunoSEQ multiplex PCR; TCRdb's copy has only in-frame clones and leaves some out. The sample has 48,000 or so clones, 92% seen once. A note on this clone: The same CDR3 also results from other DNA sequences found in this sample.

The clonotype comes from an adult with an advanced solid tumor such as melanoma, head and neck, liver or kidney cancer. Source: CD4+ or CD8+ T cells sorted from blood, taken in a trial of the OX40 agonist ivuxolimab. The chain uses TRBV6-1 and TRBJ1-5; possible D gene TRBD1, 6 bases. CDR3 region: CASSEFGGRNQPQHF. DNA of the CDR3: TGTGCCAGCAGTGAGTTTGGGGGCCGCAATCAGCCCCAGCATTTT.